One T cell receptor beta chain is described in this entry. Its antigen is still unknown. This sample stems from a study of cytomegalovirus exposure and HLA in healthy donors. The study's findings and limits: Immune exposure information available was restricted to CMV serostatus.

The PCR was carried out with 60 Vbeta primers and 13 Jbeta primers. This table comes from immunoSEQ multiplex PCR, and its TCRdb copy is limited to in-frame clones, with some not included. In the table there are approximately 240,000 clones, 70% to 85% of which are singletons. V was pared by 4 bases and J by 1 base, with 14 bases between. Looked up from germline, CDR1 is SGHRS and CDR2 is YFSETQ. The CDR3 runs 15 residues. The rearrangement joins TRBV5-1 to TRBJ2-5; D is unresolved. Sequenced input: PBMCs. The TCR comes from a woman in her fifties or sixties in good health and CMV-seropositive. CDR3 loop: CASSGSWASQETQYF. CDR3 sequence (DNA): TGCGCCAGCAGCGGCTCCTGGGCCTCCCAAGAGACCCAGTACTTC.